The rows below give T cell receptor beta chains drawn from one sample of a study of shared clonotypes between healthy human individuals. Libraries were prepared by immunoSEQ multiplex PCR; TCRdb keeps only in-frame clonotypes and omits some of them. This table holds nearly 2 million clones, just under 95% found once. Sequenced material: naive CD8+ T cells sorted from blood. Source of these receptors: a man aged 18-30 years in good health. Each CDR3 is given with its conserved first and last residue. The D gene is left open where the match is weak. Clone size is stated in some rows and not others, as once, few, many or a class when expanded.

>NA|TRBJ2-7|TRBV10-1|NA
TGCGCCAGCAGTGAGTCGCAGGGTTCGGGGGAGCAGTACTTC
CASSESQGSGEQYF
>NA|TRBJ2-1|TRBV2|TRBD2
TGTGCCAGCAAGGGACTAGCGGGAGGAAATGAGCAGTTCTTC
CASKGLAGGNEQFF
>NA|TRBJ1-4|TRBV7-2|NA
TGTGCCAGCAGCTTAAGGTGGCACAGTAGGGGAAAAGAAAAACTGTTTTTT
CASSLRWHSRGKEKLFF
>NA|TRBJ1-2|TRBV9|NA
TGTGCCAGCAGCGCGGGGGGCGTGAATGGCTACACCTTC
CASSAGGVNGYTF
>NA|TRBJ2-7|TRBV28|NA
TGTGCCAGCAGTTCTAGATACTACGAGCAGTACTTC
CASSSRYYEQYF
>NA|TRBJ1-5|TRBV15|NA
TGTGCCACCAGGAACAGCACCAATCAGCCCCAGCATTTT
CATRNSTNQPQHF
>NA|TRBJ1-2|TRBV28|NA
TGTGCCAGCAGTTTTCACAGGGAGGACTATGGCTACACCTTC
CASSFHREDYGYTF
>few|TRBJ2-2|TRBV9|NA
TGTGCCAGCAGCGTTGGTACCGGGGAGCTGTTTTTT
CASSVGTGELFF
>NA|TRBJ2-3|TRBV4-1|NA
TGCGCCAGCAGCCAAGCGGGTGGGACAGATACGCAGTATTTT
CASSQAGGTDTQYF
>NA|TRBJ2-7|TRBV7-2|TRBD2
TGTGCCAGCAGCTTGGGACTAGCGATGACCTACGAGCAGTACTTC
CASSLGLAMTYEQYF
>NA|TRBJ2-7|TRBV7-6|TRBD2
TGTGCCAGCAGCTTAGCGCCGGGTAGCGGGAGGGCATACGAGCAGTACTTC
CASSLAPGSGRAYEQYF
>NA|TRBJ2-1|TRBV5-6|TRBD2
TGTGCCAGCAGCTTGTATATGATAGGACTAGCGGGCTATGAGCAGTTCTTC
CASSLYMIGLAGYEQFF
>NA|TRBJ2-1|TRBV7-8|TRBD2
TGTGCCAGCAGCTTACCCCTAGCGGGAGGGGACTACAATGAGCAGTTCTTC
CASSLPLAGGDYNEQFF
>NA|TRBJ1-1|TRBV29-1|NA
TGCAGCGTTGACGGGGGCAGGGGGAACACTGAAGCTTTCTTT
CSVDGGRGNTEAFF
>NA|TRBJ2-5|TRBV2|NA
TGTGCCAGCGTCGGGACCGACCGGGAGACCCAGTACTTC
CASVGTDRETQYF
>NA|TRBJ2-3|TRBV10-3|TRBD2
TGTGCCATCAGTGACGCTAGCGGGGGCACAGATACGCAGTATTTT
CAISDASGGTDTQYF
>NA|TRBJ2-2|TRBV25-1|TRBD1
TGTGCCAGCAGTGGCGGGGACAGGGATAACGGGGAGCTGTTTTTT
CASSGGDRDNGELFF
>NA|TRBJ1-1|TRBV7-9|TRBD1
TGTGCCAGCACCGACGTAGGGACAGGCTACAACACTGAAGCTTTCTTT
CASTDVGTGYNTEAFF
>NA|TRBJ2-5|TRBV27|TRBD2
TGTGCCAGCAGTTCAATCACCGGGACTAGCGCGGAGACCCAGTACTTC
CASSSITGTSAETQYF
>NA|TRBJ2-7|TRBV30|NA
TGTGCCTGGAGTATAGGGGACCCCTACGAGCAGTACTTC
CAWSIGDPYEQYF
>NA|TRBJ2-5|TRBV2|NA
TGTGCCAGCAGTGTAACAGGGGAGGCAGAGACCCAGTACTTC
CASSVTGEAETQYF
>NA|TRBJ2-7|TRBV4-1|TRBD1
TGCGCCAGCAGGCTTAAGACAGGGTCCTACGAGCAGTACTTC
CASRLKTGSYEQYF
>NA|TRBJ2-3|TRBV6-1|NA
TGTGCCAGCAGTGGAATAACTAGCACAGATACGCAGTATTTT
CASSGITSTDTQYF
>NA|TRBJ2-2|TRBV7-6|TRBD2
TGTGCCAGCAGCCCGACTAGCGGGGCTTTAACCGGGGAGCTGTTTTTT
CASSPTSGALTGELFF
>NA|TRBJ2-7|TRBV2|NA
TGTGCCAGAGGGGGAGCCTACGAGCAGTACTTC
CARGGAYEQYF
>NA|TRBJ2-1|TRBV27|NA
TGTGCCAGCAGTTTGGGGACGGATTCCTACAATGAGCAGTTCTTC
CASSLGTDSYNEQFF
>NA|TRBJ2-3|TRBV6-5|NA
TGTGCCAGCAGTCCGGGACTCGGCACAGATACGCAGTATTTT
CASSPGLGTDTQYF
>NA|TRBJ2-7|TRBV19|TRBD2
TGTGCCGCACGGGGGGAAGGCTACGAGCAGTACTTC
CAARGEGYEQYF
>NA|TRBJ2-1|TRBV6-1|NA
TGTGCCAGCAGTACACCACAGGCTGAGCAGTTCTTC
CASSTPQAEQFF
>NA|TRBJ2-2|TRBV2|TRBD1
TGTGCCAGCAGTGTTCGACAGGGTGCCCCCATGGACACCGGGGAGCTGTTTTTT
CASSVRQGAPMDTGELFF
>NA|TRBJ2-2|TRBV10-2|TRBD2
TGCGCCAGCAGTGAGTTATTAGCGGGCAAGGGGACCGGGGAGCTGTTTTTT
CASSELLAGKGTGELFF
>NA|TRBJ1-5|TRBV4-2|NA
TGTGCCAGCAGCCAAGATCTTGGGGGATCTGTTGATCAGCCCCAGCATTTT
CASSQDLGGSVDQPQHF
>NA|TRBJ2-7|TRBV27|NA
TGTGCCAGCAGTCCTCCGCCCTACGAGCAGTACTTC
CASSPPPYEQYF
>NA|TRBJ1-1|TRBV4-1|NA
TGCGCCAGCAGCCAACGTCATTTGGGGGCGGACACTGAAGCTTTCTTT
CASSQRHLGADTEAFF
>NA|TRBJ1-1|TRBV4-1|NA
TGCGCCAGCAGCCAAGACCCTGGTTATCTAGGGACTGAAGCTTTCTTT
CASSQDPGYLGTEAFF
>NA|TRBJ2-3|TRBV7-8|NA
TGTGCCAGCAGCTTAGACCCAACCGGGACACCATCCTCGGATACGCAGTATTTT
CASSLDPTGTPSSDTQYF
>NA|TRBJ2-2|TRBV5-1|NA
TGCGCCAGCAGCTTGGCCGGGATTGGAGACACCGGGGAGCTGTTTTTT
CASSLAGIGDTGELFF
>NA|TRBJ2-1|TRBV7-9|NA
TGTGCCAGCAGCCCTACTAGCTACAATGAGCAGTTCTTC
CASSPTSYNEQFF
>NA|TRBJ2-7|TRBV13|TRBD1
TGTGCCAGCAGCCTCGGACAGGGGTACGAGCAGTACTTC
CASSLGQGYEQYF
>NA|TRBJ1-5|TRBV5-6|NA
TGTGCCAGCAGCTTGGGCGGGGTTAGCAATCAGCCCCAGCATTTT
CASSLGGVSNQPQHF
>NA|TRBJ2-7|TRBV19|NA
TGTGCCAGTAGTATAGGCCAGGGCTACGAGCAGTACTTC
CASSIGQGYEQYF
>NA|TRBJ2-7|TRBV7-2|NA
TGTGCCAGCAGCTTAGGACCGATAACAACAGGATACTCCTACGAGCAGTACTTC
CASSLGPITTGYSYEQYF
>once|TRBJ2-7|TRBV19|TRBD2
TGTGCCAGTAGCCACGGGGCTAGCGGGGCGTACGAGCAGTACTTC
CASSHGASGAYEQYF
>NA|TRBJ1-5|TRBV19|NA
TGTGCCAGTAGTACGAGCAATCAGCCCCAGCATTTT
CASSTSNQPQHF
>NA|TRBJ1-5|TRBV4-1|NA
TGCGCCAGCAGCCATTCCCCGGGCAGCAGCAATCAGCCCCAGCATTTT
CASSHSPGSSNQPQHF
>NA|TRBJ2-4|TRBV13|TRBD1
TGTGCCAGCAGCGTACTCCCGGGACAGGGGTTGGAAAACATTCAGTACTTC
CASSVLPGQGLENIQYF
>NA|TRBJ2-5|TRBV7-9|TRBD2
TGTGCCAGCAGCTTAGGACGGGTAGCGGGTCTCCAAGAGACCCAGTACTTC
CASSLGRVAGLQETQYF
>NA|TRBJ2-2|TRBV5-5|TRBD2
TGTGCCAGCAGCTTGACTAGCGGGGGGCCCAACACCGGGGAGCTGTTTTTT
CASSLTSGGPNTGELFF
>NA|TRBJ2-7|TRBV5-8|TRBD1
TGTGCCAGCAGCCTGGGACAGGGGGCGCGTGAGCAGTACTTC
CASSLGQGAREQYF
>NA|TRBJ1-6|TRBV27|NA
TGTGCCAGCAGTCTGGGGGTAGCGGGGGCTGCACCCCTCCACTTT
CASSLGVAGAAPLHF